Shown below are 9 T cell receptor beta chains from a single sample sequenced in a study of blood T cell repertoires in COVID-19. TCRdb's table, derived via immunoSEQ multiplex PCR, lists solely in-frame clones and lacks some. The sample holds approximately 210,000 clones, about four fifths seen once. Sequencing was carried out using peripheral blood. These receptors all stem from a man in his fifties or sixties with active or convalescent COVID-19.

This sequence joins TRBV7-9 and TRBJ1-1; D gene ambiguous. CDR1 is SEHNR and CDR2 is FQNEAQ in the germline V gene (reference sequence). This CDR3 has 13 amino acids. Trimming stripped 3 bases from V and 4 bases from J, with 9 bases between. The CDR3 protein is CASSFSIGTEAFF. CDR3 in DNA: TGTGCCAGCAGCTTTTCGATCGGCACTGAAGCTTTCTTT.

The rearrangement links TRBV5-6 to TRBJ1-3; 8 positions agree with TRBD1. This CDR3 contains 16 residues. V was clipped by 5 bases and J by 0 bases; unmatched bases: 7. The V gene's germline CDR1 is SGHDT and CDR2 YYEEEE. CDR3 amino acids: CASSPDRGRSGNTIYF. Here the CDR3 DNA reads TGTGCCAGCAGTCCAGACAGGGGCCGCTCTGGAAACACCATATATTTT.

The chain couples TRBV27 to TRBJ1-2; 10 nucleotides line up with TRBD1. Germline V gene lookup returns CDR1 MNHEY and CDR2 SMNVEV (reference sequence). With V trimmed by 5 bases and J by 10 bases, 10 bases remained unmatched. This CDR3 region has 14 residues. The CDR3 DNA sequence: TGTGCCAGCAGTCTAGACTCGGGGACAGGGGCCTACACCTTC. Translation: CASSLDSGTGAYTF.

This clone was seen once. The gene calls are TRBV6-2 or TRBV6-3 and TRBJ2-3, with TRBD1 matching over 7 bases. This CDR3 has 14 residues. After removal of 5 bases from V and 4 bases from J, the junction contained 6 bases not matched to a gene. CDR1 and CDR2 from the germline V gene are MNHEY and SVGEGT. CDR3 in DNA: TGTGCCAGCAGTCCGACAGGGATCCCAGATACGCAGTATTTT. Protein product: CASSPTGIPDTQYF.

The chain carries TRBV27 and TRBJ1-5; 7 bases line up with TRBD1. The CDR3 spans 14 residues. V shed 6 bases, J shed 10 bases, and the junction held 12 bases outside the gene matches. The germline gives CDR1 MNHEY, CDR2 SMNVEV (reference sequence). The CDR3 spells CASRKGAELNPQHF. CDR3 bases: TGTGCCAGCAGAAAGGGGGCAGAGCTAAACCCCCAGCATTTT.

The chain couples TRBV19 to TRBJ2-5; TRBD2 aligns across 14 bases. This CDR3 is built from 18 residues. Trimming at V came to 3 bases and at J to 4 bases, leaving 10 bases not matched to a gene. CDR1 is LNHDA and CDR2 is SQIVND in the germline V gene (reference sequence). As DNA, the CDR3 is TGTGCCAGTAGTATCGCCCAGGGACTAGCGGGAGCTGGAGAGACCCAGTACTTC. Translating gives CASSIAQGLAGAGETQYF.

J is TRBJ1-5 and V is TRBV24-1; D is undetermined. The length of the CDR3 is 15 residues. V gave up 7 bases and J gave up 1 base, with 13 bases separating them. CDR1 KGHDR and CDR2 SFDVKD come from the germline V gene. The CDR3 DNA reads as TGTGCCACCAGCATTGCTGGAGTGAGCAATCAGCCCCAGCATTTT. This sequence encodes CATSIAGVSNQPQHF.

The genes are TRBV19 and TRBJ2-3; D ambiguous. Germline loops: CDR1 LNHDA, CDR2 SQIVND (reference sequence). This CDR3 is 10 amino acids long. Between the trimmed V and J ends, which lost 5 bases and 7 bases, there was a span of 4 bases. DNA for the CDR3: TGTGCCAGTAGTTCAAATACGCAGTATTTT. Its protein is CASSSNTQYF.

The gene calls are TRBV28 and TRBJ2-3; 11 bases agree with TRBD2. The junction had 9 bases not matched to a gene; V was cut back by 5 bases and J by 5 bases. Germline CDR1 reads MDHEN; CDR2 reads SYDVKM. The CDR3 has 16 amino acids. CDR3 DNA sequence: TGTGCCAGCAGTCTAATAGCGGGGGGGAGTAGAGATACGCAGTATTTT. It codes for CASSLIAGGSRDTQYF.